Listed below are T cell receptor beta chains from one sample, sequenced in a study of identical twins. TCRdb re-analysed the 5' RACE reads in MiXCR, keeping a single row per CDR3 protein. The top ten clones hold about 1.5% of a sample with about 920,000 distinct CDR3 sequences, about 12% of them seen once. These data were also filed under a second study, of yellow fever vaccine responses in identical twins.

Sequences were obtained from PBMCs. Receptor source: a young woman in good health. The CDR3 runs from the conserved cysteine through the conserved F or W. The D gene is left open where the match is weak. Only part of the rows carry a size: once, few, many, or a class if the clone is expanded.

d_gene,abundance,j_gene,v_gene,len,CDR3aa,CDR3nt
TRBD2,NA,TRBJ2-1,TRBV20-1,12,CSASSSGNEQFF,TGCAGTGCTAGTTCTAGCGGGAATGAGCAGTTCTTC
NA,few,TRBJ1-1,TRBV20-1,12,CSARGYDYEAFF,TGCAGTGCGCGGGGTTATGATTATGAAGCTTTCTTT
TRBD2,few,TRBJ2-7,TRBV11-2,13,CASSQPTSGIQYF,TGTGCCAGCAGCCAACCCACTAGCGGGATACAGTACTTC
NA,NA,TRBJ1-1,TRBV18,15,CASSPAALAATEAFF,TGTGCCAGCTCACCCGCGGCTTTGGCCGCCACTGAAGCTTTCTTT
TRBD1,NA,TRBJ2-5,TRBV20-1,13,CSADPGGLETQYF,TGCAGTGCTGATCCAGGGGGCTTGGAGACCCAGTACTTC
TRBD1,few,TRBJ2-7,TRBV5-1,15,CASSSIRDRGYEQYF,TGCGCCAGCAGCTCTATCCGGGACAGGGGATACGAGCAGTACTTC
TRBD1,NA,TRBJ1-2,TRBV5-5,15,CASSLPDRGPYGYTF,TGTGCCAGCAGCTTACCGGACAGGGGGCCCTATGGCTACACCTTC
TRBD2,few,TRBJ2-1,TRBV10-3,13,CAISDLAGNEQFF,TGTGCCATCAGTGATCTAGCGGGAAACGAGCAGTTCTTC
TRBD2,NA,TRBJ2-1,TRBV20-1,15,CSAHLSGGNYNEQFF,TGCAGTGCCCACCTTAGCGGGGGAAACTACAATGAGCAGTTCTTC
TRBD2,NA,TRBJ2-3,TRBV5-1,15,CASSLSGVISDTQYF,TGCGCCAGCAGCTTGAGCGGGGTTATCTCAGATACGCAGTATTTT
TRBD1,NA,TRBJ1-3,TRBV10-3,15,CAVKAGTEHGNTIYF,TGTGCCGTAAAAGCCGGGACAGAACATGGAAACACCATATATTTT
NA,NA,TRBJ2-5,TRBV7-9,15,CASTGTGGSQETQYF,TGTGCCAGCACCGGGACCGGTGGTAGCCAAGAGACCCAGTACTTC
NA,few,TRBJ2-3,TRBV5-1,15,CASSLWGADTDTQYF,TGCGCCAGCAGCTTGTGGGGGGCAGACACAGATACGCAGTATTTT
TRBD2,NA,TRBJ2-7,TRBV20-1,14,CSVGGRKLLYEQYF,TGCAGTGTGGGAGGGCGCAAACTGTTGTACGAGCAGTACTTC
NA,few,TRBJ2-1,TRBV28,13,CASSFLSYNEQFF,TGTGCCAGCAGTTTCCTTTCCTACAATGAGCAGTTCTTC